This T cell receptor (beta chain) was documented in a study of blood T cell repertoires in COVID-19. The wider study: There were acute and convalescent COVID-19 samples, and they came from the United States, Italy and Spain. T cells, B-cell-depleted T cells, or PBMCs supplied cDNA or gDNA.

CDR1 is LNHNV, CDR2 YYDKDF, per germline (reference sequence). The CDR3 length is 15 residues. Trimming removed 0 bases at V and 3 bases at J, with 8 bases between. Per the original methods: The authors estimated nucleated cell counts from reference gene primer amplification. Here immunoSEQ multiplex PCR was the method, and the copy in TCRdb shows in-frame clones only, minus some. That table furnishes V, J and clone size, whereas the DNA furnished D and trimming. Here the sample spans roughly 110,000 clones, roughly 79% being singletons. V is TRBV15 and J is TRBJ2-2; D call uncertain. The receptor was derived from a human donor in a cohort sampled during active COVID-19. Sequencing input: peripheral blood. The CDR3 region has the DNA TGTGCCACCAGCAGAGATGAGCGAGACACCGGGGAGCTGTTTTTT. Amino acids: CATSRDERDTGELFF.